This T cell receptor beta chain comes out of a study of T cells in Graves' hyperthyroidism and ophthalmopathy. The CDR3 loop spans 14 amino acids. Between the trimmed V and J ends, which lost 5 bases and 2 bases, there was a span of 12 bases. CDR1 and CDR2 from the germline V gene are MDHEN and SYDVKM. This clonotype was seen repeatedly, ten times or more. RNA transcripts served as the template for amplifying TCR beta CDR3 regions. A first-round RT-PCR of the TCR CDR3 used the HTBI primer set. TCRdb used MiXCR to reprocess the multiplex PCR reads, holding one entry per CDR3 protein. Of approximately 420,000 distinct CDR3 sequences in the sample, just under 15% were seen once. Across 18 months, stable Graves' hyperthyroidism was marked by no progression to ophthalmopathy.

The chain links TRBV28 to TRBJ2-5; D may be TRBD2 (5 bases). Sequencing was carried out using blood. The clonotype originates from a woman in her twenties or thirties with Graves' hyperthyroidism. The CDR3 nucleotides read TGTGCCAGCAGTCACGGAGGAAGACAAGAGACCCAGTACTTC. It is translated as CASSHGGRQETQYF.